Reported below is one T cell receptor beta chain. Its ends do not fully match the called genes, so a read error is possible. The libraries were made with immunoSEQ v3. Sequencing used immunoSEQ multiplex PCR; TCRdb keeps in-frame clones, though not all of them. The profile covers roughly 16,000 clones, with 86% appearing a single time and approximately 0.87% taken by the ten largest. Sample time point: pre-treatment sample, taken before nivolumab and TIL therapy. CDR3 length equals 15 residues. The germline gives CDR1 SGHKS, CDR2 YYEKEE (reference sequence). This record belongs to a study of TIL therapy for anti-PD-1-resistant metastatic lung cancer. At the level of the study: Median patient age was approximately 58, ranging 38-75 years. Most patients had lung adenocarcinoma; a few tumors were EGFR-mutant, two ALK-rearranged; half smoked currently or formerly. Median tumor mutation burden was 1.5 mutations per megabase.

This chain uses TRBV5-5 with TRBJ1-4; the D is unclear. The clonotype comes from a person aged 25-80 years with non-small cell lung cancer. Sequencing was performed on blood, taken at baseline. The CDR3 DNA follows: TGTGCCAGCAGCCATGCTCGAGGGTCTAACGAAAAACTGTTTTTT. This translates into CASSHARGSNEKLFF. Filled out from reference TRBV5-5 and TRBJ1-4, the complete variable domain reads DAGVTQSPTHLIKTRGQQVTLRCSPISGHKSVSWYQQVLGQGPQFIFQYYEKEERGRGNFPDRFSARQFPNYSSELNVNALLLGDSALYLCASSHARGSNEKLFFGSGTQLSVL.